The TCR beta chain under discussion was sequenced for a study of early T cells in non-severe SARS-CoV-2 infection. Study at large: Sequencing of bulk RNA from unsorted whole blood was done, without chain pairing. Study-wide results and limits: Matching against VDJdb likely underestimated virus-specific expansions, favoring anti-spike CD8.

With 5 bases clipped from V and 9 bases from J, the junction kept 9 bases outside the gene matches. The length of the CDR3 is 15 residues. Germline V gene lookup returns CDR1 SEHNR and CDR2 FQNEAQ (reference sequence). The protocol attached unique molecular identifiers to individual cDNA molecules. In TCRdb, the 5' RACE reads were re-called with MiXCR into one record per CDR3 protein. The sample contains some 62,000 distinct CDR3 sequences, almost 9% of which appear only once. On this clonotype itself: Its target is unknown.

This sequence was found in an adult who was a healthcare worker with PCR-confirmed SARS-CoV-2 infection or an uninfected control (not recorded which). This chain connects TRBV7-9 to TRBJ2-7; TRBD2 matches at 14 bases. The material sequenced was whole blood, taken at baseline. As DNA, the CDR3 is TGTGCCAGCAGCCCACCGGGACTAGCGGGAGTACGGCAGTACTTC. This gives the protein CASSPPGLAGVRQYF.